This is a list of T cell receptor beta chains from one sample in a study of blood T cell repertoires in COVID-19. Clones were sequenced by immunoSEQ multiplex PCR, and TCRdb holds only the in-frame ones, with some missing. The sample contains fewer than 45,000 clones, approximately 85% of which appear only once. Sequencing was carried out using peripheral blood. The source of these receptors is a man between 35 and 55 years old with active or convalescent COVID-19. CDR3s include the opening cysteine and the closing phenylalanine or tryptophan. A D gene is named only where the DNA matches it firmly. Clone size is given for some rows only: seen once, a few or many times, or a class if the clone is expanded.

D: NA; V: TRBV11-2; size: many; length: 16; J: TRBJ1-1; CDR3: CASSSGLQGVWTEAFF; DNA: TGTGCCAGCAGCTCGGGATTACAGGGAGTGTGGACTGAAGCTTTCTTT
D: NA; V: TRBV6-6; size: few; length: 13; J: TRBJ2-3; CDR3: CASSWTSTDTQYF; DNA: TGTGCCAGCAGCTGGACTAGCACAGATACGCAGTATTTT
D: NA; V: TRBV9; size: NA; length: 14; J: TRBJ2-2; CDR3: CASSVDPSAGELFF; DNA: TGTGCCAGCAGCGTAGATCCTAGCGCCGGGGAGCTGTTTTTT
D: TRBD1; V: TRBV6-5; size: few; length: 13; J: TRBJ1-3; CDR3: CASSRDRGNTIYF; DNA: TGTGCCAGCAGCCGGGACAGGGGAAACACCATATATTTT
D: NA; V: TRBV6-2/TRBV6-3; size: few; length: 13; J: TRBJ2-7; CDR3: CASSLKLNSEQYF; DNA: TGTGCCAGCAGTTTAAAATTAAATAGCGAGCAGTACTTC
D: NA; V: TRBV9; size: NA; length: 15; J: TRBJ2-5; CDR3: CASSAHGQREETQYF; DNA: TGTGCCAGCAGCGCCCACGGACAGCGCGAAGAGACCCAGTACTTC
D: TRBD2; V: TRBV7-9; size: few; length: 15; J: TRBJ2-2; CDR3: CASSLVAGVTGELFF; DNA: TGTGCCAGCAGCTTAGTTGCGGGAGTCACCGGGGAGCTGTTTTTT
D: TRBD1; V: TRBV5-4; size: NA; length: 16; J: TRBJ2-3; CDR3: CASSLGGGASSDTQYF; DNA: TGTGCCAGCAGCTTGGGAGGGGGCGCAAGCTCAGATACGCAGTATTTT
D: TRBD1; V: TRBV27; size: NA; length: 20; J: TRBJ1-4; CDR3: CASSTKTRDRVGSPIEKLFF; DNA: TGTGCCAGCAGTACGAAAACCCGGGACAGGGTAGGTTCCCCAATTGAAAAACTGTTTTTT
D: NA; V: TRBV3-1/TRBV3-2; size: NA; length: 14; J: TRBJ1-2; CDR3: CASSQGRTPYGYTF; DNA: TGTGCCAGCAGCCAAGGGAGGACTCCATATGGCTACACCTTC
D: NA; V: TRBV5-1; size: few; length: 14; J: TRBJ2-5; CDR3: CASKSLRDKETQYF; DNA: TGCGCCAGCAAATCACTCCGGGACAAAGAGACCCAGTACTTC
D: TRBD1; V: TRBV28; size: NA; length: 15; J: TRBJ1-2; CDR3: CASSPVGAGGYGYTF; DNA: TGTGCCAGCAGTCCGGTGGGAGCAGGGGGCTATGGCTACACCTTC
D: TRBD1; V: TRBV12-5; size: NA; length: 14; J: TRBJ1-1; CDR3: CASGARGHNTEAFF; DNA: TGTGCTAGTGGTGCCAGGGGGCACAACACTGAAGCTTTCTTT
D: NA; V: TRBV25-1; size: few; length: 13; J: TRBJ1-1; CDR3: CASSQDKGQRAFF; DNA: TGTGCCAGCAGTCAAGACAAAGGACAGCGAGCTTTCTTT
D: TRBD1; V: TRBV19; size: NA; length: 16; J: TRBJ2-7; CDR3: CASIGGPGTGDHEQYF; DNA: TGTGCCAGTATTGGAGGGCCCGGGACAGGGGACCACGAGCAGTACTTC
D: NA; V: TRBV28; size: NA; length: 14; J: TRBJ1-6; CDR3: CAGLTNSYNSPLHF; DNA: TGTGCCGGCCTAACTAACTCCTATAATTCACCCCTCCACTTT
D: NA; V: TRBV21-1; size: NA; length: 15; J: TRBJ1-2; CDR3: CASLRGTGVVYGYTF; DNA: TGTGCCAGCCTCCGGGGGACAGGGGTTGTCTATGGCTACACCTTC
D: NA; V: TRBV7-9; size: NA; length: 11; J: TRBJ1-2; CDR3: CASSLARGPVF; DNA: TGTGCCAGCAGCTTAGCGCGGGGACCGGTCTTC
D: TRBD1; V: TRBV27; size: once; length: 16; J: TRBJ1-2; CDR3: CASSLRQGIFLLGYTF; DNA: TGTGCCAGCAGTTTAAGACAGGGGATTTTCCTGCTTGGCTACACCTTC
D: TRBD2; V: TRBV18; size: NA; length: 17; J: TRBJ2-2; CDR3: CASSNRGAGVNTGELFF; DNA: TGTGCCAGCTCCAACCGGGGAGCGGGAGTCAACACCGGGGAGCTGTTTTTT
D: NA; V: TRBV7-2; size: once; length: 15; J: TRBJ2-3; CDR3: CASSLWGGDTDTQYF; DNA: TGTGCCAGCAGCTTATGGGGGGGCGACACAGATACGCAGTATTTT
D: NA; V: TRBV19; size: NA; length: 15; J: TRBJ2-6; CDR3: CASSMGDGGANVLTF; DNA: TGTGCCAGTAGTATGGGTGACGGGGGGGCCAACGTCCTGACTTTC
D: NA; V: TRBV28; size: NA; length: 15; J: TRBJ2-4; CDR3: CASSFIPAGANIQYF; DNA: TGTGCCAGCAGTTTTATTCCGGCAGGGGCGAACATTCAGTACTTC
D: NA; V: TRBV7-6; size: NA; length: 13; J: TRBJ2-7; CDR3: CASSLEGRDEQYF; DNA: TGTGCCAGCAGCTTAGAAGGGAGAGACGAGCAGTACTTC
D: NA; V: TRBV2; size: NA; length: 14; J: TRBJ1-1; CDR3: CASGSTEWNTEAFF; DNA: TGTGCCAGCGGATCGACAGAGTGGAACACTGAAGCTTTCTTT
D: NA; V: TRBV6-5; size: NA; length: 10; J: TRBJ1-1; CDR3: CASSDTEAFF; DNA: TGTGCCAGCAGCGACACTGAAGCTTTCTTT
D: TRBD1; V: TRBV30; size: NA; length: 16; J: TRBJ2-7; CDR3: CAWSPPPGQGVYEQYF; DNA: TGTGCCTGGAGTCCGCCTCCGGGACAGGGGGTTTACGAGCAGTACTTC
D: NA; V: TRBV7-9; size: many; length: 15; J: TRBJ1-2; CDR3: CASSKNPDSYYGYTF; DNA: TGTGCCAGCAGCAAGAACCCCGACAGTTACTATGGCTACACCTTC
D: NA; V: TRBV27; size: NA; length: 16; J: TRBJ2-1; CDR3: CASSISGISSYNEQFF; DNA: TGTGCCAGCAGTATTTCCGGGATATCCTCCTACAATGAGCAGTTCTTC
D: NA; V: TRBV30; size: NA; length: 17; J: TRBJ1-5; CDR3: CAWSSPKSGSSNQPQHF; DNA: TGTGCCTGGAGCTCCCCAAAGAGTGGGAGTAGCAATCAGCCCCAGCATTTT
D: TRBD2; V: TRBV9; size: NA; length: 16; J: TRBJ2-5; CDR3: CASSVGYSGSGGTQYF; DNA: TGTGCCAGCAGCGTAGGCTATAGCGGGAGTGGCGGGACCCAGTACTTC
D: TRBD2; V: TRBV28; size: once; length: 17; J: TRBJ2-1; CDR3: CASSLSGGLALYNEQFF; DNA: TGTGCCAGCAGTTTATCAGGGGGACTAGCGTTATACAATGAGCAGTTCTTC
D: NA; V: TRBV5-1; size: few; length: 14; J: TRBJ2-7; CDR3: CASSLDGRADEQYF; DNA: TGCGCCAGCAGCTTGGATGGCAGGGCTGACGAGCAGTACTTC
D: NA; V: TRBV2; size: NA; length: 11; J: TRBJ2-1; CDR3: CASSSFYEQFF; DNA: TGTGCCAGCAGTAGCTTCTATGAGCAGTTCTTC
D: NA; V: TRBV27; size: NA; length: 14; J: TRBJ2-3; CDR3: CASSFRLKADTQYF; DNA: TGTGCCAGCAGTTTCCGACTAAAGGCCGATACGCAGTATTTT
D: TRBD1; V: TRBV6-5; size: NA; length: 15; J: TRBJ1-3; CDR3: CASIAQGGPQGTIYF; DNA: TGTGCCAGCATCGCACAGGGGGGTCCTCAAGGGACCATATATTTT
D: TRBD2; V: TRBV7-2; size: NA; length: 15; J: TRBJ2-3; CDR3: CASSSQAGGTDTQYF; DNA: TGTGCCAGCAGCAGTCAGGCGGGGGGCACAGATACGCAGTATTTT
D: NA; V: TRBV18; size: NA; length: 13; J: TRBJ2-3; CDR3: CASSLMEGDTQYF; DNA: TGTGCCAGCTCACTCATGGAGGGGGATACGCAGTATTTT
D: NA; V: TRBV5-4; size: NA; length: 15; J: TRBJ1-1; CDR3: CASSLAGVGNTEAFF; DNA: TGTGCCAGCAGCTTGGCAGGGGTAGGGAACACTGAAGCTTTCTTT
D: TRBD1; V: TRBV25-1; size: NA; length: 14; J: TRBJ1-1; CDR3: CASRRTGGDTEAFF; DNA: TGTGCCAGCAGGAGGACAGGGGGGGATACTGAAGCTTTCTTT